These 5 T cell receptor beta chains came from one sample sequenced in a study of response to subunit inactivated influenza vaccine. Each CDR3 protein gets one entry after TCRdb re-called the RT-PCR reads with MiXCR. Here the sample spans 500,000 or so distinct CDR3 sequences, about 15% being singletons. This specimen consisted of CD4+ T cells sorted from PBMCs, obtained less than 30 months after vaccination. Every receptor here comes from a man between 45 and 75 years old who received an inactivated influenza vaccine.

As concerns this clonotype: It may be a read error: a sequence one base away is much more abundant. The chain is built from TRBV11-2 and TRBJ2-3; TRBD2 aligns across 10 bases. The CDR3 is 18 residues long. Trimming cost V 3 bases and J 0 bases; bases outside gene matches: 9. Looked up from germline, CDR1 is SGHAT and CDR2 is FQNNGV. The CDR3 DNA follows: TGTGCCAGCAGCTTGACCTTAGCGGGAGGCCTCAGCACAGATACGCAGTATTTT. It translates to CASSLTLAGGLSTDTQYF.

In this sample, this clonotype turned up a few times. V usage is TRBV5-5 and J usage is TRBJ2-3; the D is unclear. This CDR3 comprises 14 residues. V lost 0 bases and J 2 bases, leaving 7 bases between the germline ends. The germline gives CDR1 SGHKS, CDR2 YYEKEE (reference sequence). CDR3 bases: TGTGCCAGCAGCTTGGACCAGTACACAGATACGCAGTATTTT. Translation gives CASSLDQYTDTQYF.

Many counts were recorded for this clonotype. V is TRBV10-3 and J is TRBJ2-5; the D gene could be TRBD1 or TRBD2 (5 bases each). The CDR3 loop spans 14 amino acids. Germline assignment: CDR1 ENHRY and CDR2 SYGVKD. V was cut by 0 bases and J by 4 bases, with 9 bases left in between. The CDR3 spells CAISESAGRETQYF. The CDR3 DNA follows: TGTGCCATCAGTGAGTCGGCAGGGAGAGAGACCCAGTACTTC.

The chain is built from TRBV12-3 or TRBV12-4 and TRBJ1-6, with D perhaps TRBD1 (6 bases). V was pared by 3 bases and J by 10 bases, with 13 bases between. This CDR3 contains 14 residues. CDR3 sequence reads: CASSLGMGGSPLHF. The CDR3 nucleotides read TGTGCCAGCAGTTTGGGTATGGGGGGCTCACCCCTCCACTTT.

This clonotype was detected many times. The V gene is TRBV20-1, the J gene TRBJ2-7, with 9 positions matching TRBD1. Unmatched junction bases numbered 10, after V lost 3 bases and J lost 4 bases. The CDR3 length is 15 residues. CDR1 is DFQATT and CDR2 is SNEGSKA in the germline V gene (reference sequence). The CDR3 nucleotides are TGCAGTGCTAGCGGATTGACAGGGGGATTATACGAGCAGTACTTC. Translation: CSASGLTGGLYEQYF.